Included here is one TCR beta chain sequence, with context. The antigen is unknown. The sample comes from a study of T cells after yellow fever vaccination. Study summary: Each low-cell-number fraction was prepared by means of SMART-Seq v4 Ultra Low Input. Study-level findings and limits: The bulk population could contribute abundant contaminating clonotypes to FACS-sorted repertoires.

V shed 1 base and J shed 4 bases, with 8 bases lying between them. This CDR3 has 13 amino acids. CDR1 SGHKS and CDR2 YYEKEE come from the germline V gene (reference sequence). TCRdb redid the calling of the 5' RACE reads with MiXCR, one entry per CDR3 protein. The table includes roughly 120,000 distinct CDR3 sequences, roughly 6.7% detected once. Sequencing was performed on CD4+ T cells sorted from PBMCs, taken less than 11 days after the first yellow fever vaccination. The receptor's source is a man aged 18 to 35 who received the YFV17D yellow fever vaccine. V is TRBV5-5 and J is TRBJ1-2; tentatively, D is TRBD1 (5 bases). CDR3 sequence (DNA): TGTGCCAGCAGCTTGTCACAGGTCTATGGCTACACCTTC. This gives the protein CASSLSQVYGYTF.